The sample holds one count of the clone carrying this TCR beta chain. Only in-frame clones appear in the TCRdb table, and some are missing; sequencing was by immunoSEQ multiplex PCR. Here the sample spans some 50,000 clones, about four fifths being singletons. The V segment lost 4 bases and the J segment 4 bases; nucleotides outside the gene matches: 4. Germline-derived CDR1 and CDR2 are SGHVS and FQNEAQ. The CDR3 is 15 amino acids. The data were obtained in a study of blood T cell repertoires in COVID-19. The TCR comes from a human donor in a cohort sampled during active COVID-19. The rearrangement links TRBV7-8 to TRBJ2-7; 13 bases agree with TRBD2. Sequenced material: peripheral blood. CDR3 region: CASSSGLAGNYEQYF. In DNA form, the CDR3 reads TGTGCCAGCAGCTCGGGACTAGCGGGGAATTACGAGCAGTACTTC.